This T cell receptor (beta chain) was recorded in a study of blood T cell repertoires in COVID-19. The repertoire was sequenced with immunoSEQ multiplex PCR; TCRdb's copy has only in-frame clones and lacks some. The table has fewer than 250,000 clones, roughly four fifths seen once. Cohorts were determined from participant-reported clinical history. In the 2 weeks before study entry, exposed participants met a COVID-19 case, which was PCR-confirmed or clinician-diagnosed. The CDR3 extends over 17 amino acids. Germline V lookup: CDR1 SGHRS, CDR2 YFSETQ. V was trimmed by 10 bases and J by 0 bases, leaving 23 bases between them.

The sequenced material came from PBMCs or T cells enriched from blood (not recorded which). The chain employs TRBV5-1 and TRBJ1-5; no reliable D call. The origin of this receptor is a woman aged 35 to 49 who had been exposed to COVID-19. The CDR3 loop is CADYETPGADSNQPQHF. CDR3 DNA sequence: TGCGCCGACTACGAAACCCCGGGAGCCGATAGCAATCAGCCCCAGCATTTT.